The rows below give T cell receptor beta chains drawn from one sample of a study of CD8 T cells in ankylosing spondylitis. TCRdb redid the calling of the 5' RACE reads with MiXCR, one entry per CDR3 protein. Counted here are more than 150,000 distinct CDR3 sequences, 15% to 20% occurring once; the ten biggest clones make up 4.3%. The specimen sequenced was blood, either unsorted or a sorted T cell fraction (not recorded which). Receptor source: a male donor aged 10-30 years with ankylosing spondylitis or in good health (not recorded which). CDR3s include the opening cysteine and the closing phenylalanine or tryptophan. The D gene is left open where the match is weak. A clone size is listed for some rows: how often the clone was seen (once, few, many), or a class if it is expanded.

cdr3_nt | cdr3_aa | clone_size | v_call | d_call | j_call
TGTGCCAGCAGCTTCCCCGAAAGCCCCCTCTACGAGCAGTACTTC | CASSFPESPLYEQYF | many | TRBV7-9 | - | TRBJ2-7
TGTGCCAGCAGCTTAGTCTTCGGGGAGACCCAGTACTTC | CASSLVFGETQYF | - | TRBV11-3 | - | TRBJ2-5
TGCAGCGTGACCGGGACTAGTTTATCCGGGGAGCTGTTTTTT | CSVTGTSLSGELFF | many | TRBV29-1 | TRBD2 | TRBJ2-2
TGTGCCAGCAGCTTAGCTGAGACAGGGAAAGAGACCCAGTACTTC | CASSLAETGKETQYF | few | TRBV7-2 | TRBD1 | TRBJ2-5
TGTGCCACCAGCCTACCTTGGGGGACGGGCACCCCGTGGAGCAATCAGCCCCAGCATTTT | CATSLPWGTGTPWSNQPQHF | many | TRBV15 | - | TRBJ1-5
TGCGCCAGCAGCCTTACCGGGCCTAACAATGAGCAGTTCTTC | CASSLTGPNNEQFF | many | TRBV5-1 | - | TRBJ2-1
TGCAGTTGGAGCGATTTCAATGAGCAGTTCTTC | CSWSDFNEQFF | few | TRBV20-1 | - | TRBJ2-1
TGTGCCAGCACCGGGGGGAACGGGGGGAGTCGGCAGTTCTTC | CASTGGNGGSRQFF | - | TRBV9 | TRBD2 | TRBJ2-1
TGCAGTGCTAGTAAAGGGCAGAGCACAGATACGCAGTATTTT | CSASKGQSTDTQYF | many | TRBV20-1 | - | TRBJ2-3
TGTGCCACCAGTGAGGGGTTCCCCATCTCTGGGGCCAACGTCCTGACTTTC | CATSEGFPISGANVLTF | few | TRBV24-1 | - | TRBJ2-6
TGTGCCAGCAGCTATGGCGGGAGCGGTGAGACCCAGTACTTC | CASSYGGSGETQYF | many | TRBV11-2 | TRBD2 | TRBJ2-5
TGTGCCAGCAGGGTAGCGATTAGCTCCTACAATGAGCAGTTCTTC | CASRVAISSYNEQFF | many | TRBV2 | - | TRBJ2-1
TGTGCCAGCTCACCACAACAGCTCACCGGGGAGCTGTTTTTT | CASSPQQLTGELFF | many | TRBV18 | - | TRBJ2-2
TGTGCCAGCAGTGAACTTGCGAGAGATCAGCCCCAGCATTTT | CASSELARDQPQHF | few | TRBV6-1 | - | TRBJ1-5
TGTGCCAGCAGTTTTAGCGGGAGGGCCTCCTTC | CASSFSGRASF | many | TRBV28 | TRBD2 | TRBJ2-5
TGTGCCAGCAGCTACCGACTAGCGGCTAGCACAGATACGCAGTATTTT | CASSYRLAASTDTQYF | many | TRBV7-2 | TRBD2 | TRBJ2-3
TGCAGCGTTGAAAACCCCGGGGGGAGCAATACGCAGTATTTT | CSVENPGGSNTQYF | - | TRBV29-1 | TRBD2 | TRBJ2-3
TGTGCCAGCAGTTATGGGGAAGGAGATACGCAGTATTTT | CASSYGEGDTQYF | many | TRBV6-5 | - | TRBJ2-3
TGTGCCAGCAGTTCCCTTTCCCCTGAGCAGTTCTTC | CASSSLSPEQFF | many | TRBV12-3/TRBV12-4 | - | TRBJ2-1
TGCGCCAGCAGCCCGTCGAGCGTCTCTGGGGCCAACGTCCTGACTTTC | CASSPSSVSGANVLTF | - | TRBV5-1 | - | TRBJ2-6
TGTGCCAGTAAGGAACAGGGACGGAATTCACCCCTCCACTTT | CASKEQGRNSPLHF | many | TRBV19 | - | TRBJ1-6
TGCAGTGCTAGGCAGCCCTCAGTGAACACTGAAGCTTTCTTT | CSARQPSVNTEAFF | - | TRBV20-1 | - | TRBJ1-1
TGCAGCGTTGAACAGAGAGATACGCAGTATTTT | CSVEQRDTQYF | - | TRBV29-1 | - | TRBJ2-3
TGTGCCAGTAGTTCCATTGGACTCGAACCTTACGAGCAGTACTTC | CASSSIGLEPYEQYF | few | TRBV19 | - | TRBJ2-7
TGTGCCTGGAGGCGCGGACTAGCGGCCTACAATGAGCAGTTCTTC | CAWRRGLAAYNEQFF | many | TRBV30 | TRBD2 | TRBJ2-1
TGTGCCAGCTCATCGGAGACCGCCCATCCCATGAACACTGAAGCTTTCTTT | CASSSETAHPMNTEAFF | - | TRBV18 | - | TRBJ1-1
TGTGCCAGCAGCCCACCCGTGGCGGGATCGTACAATGAGCAGTTCTTC | CASSPPVAGSYNEQFF | many | TRBV11-3 | - | TRBJ2-1
TGCGCCAGCAGCTTGGGTACTAGCGGGAGAAGTACCGGGGAGCTGTTTTTT | CASSLGTSGRSTGELFF | many | TRBV5-1 | TRBD2 | TRBJ2-2
TGTGCCAGCAGTTTACAGACGGGAGGCACAGATACGCAGTATTTT | CASSLQTGGTDTQYF | many | TRBV12-3/TRBV12-4 | - | TRBJ2-3
TGTGCCAGCCACACGGGGGGCGAGCAGTACTTC | CASHTGGEQYF | many | TRBV6-5 | TRBD2 | TRBJ2-7
TGTGCCAGCGGCCGATTAGGGGAACTAGGGGAGCTCAATGAGCAGTTCTTC | CASGRLGELGELNEQFF | many | TRBV12-3/TRBV12-4 | - | TRBJ2-1
TGCAGTGCTAGACCGAACAGGGGTATAGGTGCGGGTCAGCCCCAGCATTTT | CSARPNRGIGAGQPQHF | - | TRBV20-1 | TRBD1 | TRBJ1-5
TGCAGTGCTATCGCAACAGATACGCAGTATTTT | CSAIATDTQYF | - | TRBV20-1 | - | TRBJ2-3
TGCAGCGTTACGGGAGCCTACAATGAGCAGTTCTTC | CSVTGAYNEQFF | few | TRBV29-1 | - | TRBJ2-1
TGTGCCAGCAGCCGGCGACTAGCGGGAGGTGAGCAGTTCTTC | CASSRRLAGGEQFF | many | TRBV3-1 | TRBD2 | TRBJ2-1
TGTGCCAGCAGCACCGGGAATCCTGGGGCAGAGACCCAGTACTTC | CASSTGNPGAETQYF | once | TRBV11-2 | - | TRBJ2-5
TGTGCCACCAGCAGAGATGATCGAGCGGGAGGGCCAGATACGCAGTATTTT | CATSRDDRAGGPDTQYF | many | TRBV15 | TRBD2 | TRBJ2-3
TGTGCCAGCAGCTTAAGTAGCGGGGGATACAATGAGCAGTTCTTC | CASSLSSGGYNEQFF | many | TRBV7-7 | TRBD2 | TRBJ2-1
TGTGCCAGCAGCCCGAGGCGGGACAGTGTGGCAGAGACCCAGTACTTC | CASSPRRDSVAETQYF | - | TRBV7-9 | - | TRBJ2-5
TGCAGTGCAGGGAGAGGCGAGACCCAGTACTTC | CSAGRGETQYF | - | TRBV20-1 | - | TRBJ2-5
TGTGCCAGCAGCGTAGGTCCGGATTCCTACAATGAGCAGTTCTTC | CASSVGPDSYNEQFF | few | TRBV9 | - | TRBJ2-1
TGCAGCGTTGTAAGAACAGGCTCCTACAATGAGCAGTTCTTC | CSVVRTGSYNEQFF | few | TRBV29-1 | - | TRBJ2-1
TGCAGTGCTAGAGAGTCAAGGGGTTGGAATCAGCCCCAGCATTTT | CSARESRGWNQPQHF | many | TRBV20-1 | - | TRBJ1-5
TGTGCCAGCAGCCGACAGGGCTCGGGCTATGGCTACACCTTC | CASSRQGSGYGYTF | many | TRBV6-1 | TRBD1 | TRBJ1-2
TGTGCCAGCAGCTTAGGGTTCCCATTCCAAGAGACCCAGTACTTC | CASSLGFPFQETQYF | many | TRBV7-2 | - | TRBJ2-5
TGTGCCAGCAGTTTAGACGGAATCAATCAGCCCCAGCATTTT | CASSLDGINQPQHF | many | TRBV12-3/TRBV12-4 | - | TRBJ1-5
TGTGCCAGCAGCCGATCGTTCGGCAGCGGGAAGGTTGAGCAGTTCTTC | CASSRSFGSGKVEQFF | many | TRBV7-2 | TRBD2 | TRBJ2-1
TGTGCCAGGGTCGGGGGCAGGGGCAATCAGCCCCAGCATTTT | CARVGGRGNQPQHF | many | TRBV6-1 | - | TRBJ1-5